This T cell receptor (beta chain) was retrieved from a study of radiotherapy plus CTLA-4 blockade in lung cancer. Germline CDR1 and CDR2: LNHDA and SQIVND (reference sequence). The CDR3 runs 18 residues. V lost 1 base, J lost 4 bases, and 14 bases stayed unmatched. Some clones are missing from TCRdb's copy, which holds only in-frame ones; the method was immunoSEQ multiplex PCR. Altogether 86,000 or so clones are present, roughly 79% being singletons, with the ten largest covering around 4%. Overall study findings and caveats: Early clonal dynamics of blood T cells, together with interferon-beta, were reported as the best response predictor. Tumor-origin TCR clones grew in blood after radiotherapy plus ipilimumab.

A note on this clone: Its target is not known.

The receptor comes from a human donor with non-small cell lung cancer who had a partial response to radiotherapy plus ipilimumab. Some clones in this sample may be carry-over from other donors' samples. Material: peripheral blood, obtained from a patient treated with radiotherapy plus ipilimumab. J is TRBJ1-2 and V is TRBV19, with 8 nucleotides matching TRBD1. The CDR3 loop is CASSIGGTGSDAFYGYTF. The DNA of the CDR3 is TGTGCCAGTAGTATAGGAGGGACAGGATCCGATGCGTTCTATGGCTACACCTTC.